Shown below are 5 T cell receptor beta chains from a single sample sequenced in a study of cytomegalovirus exposure and HLA in healthy donors. PCR was performed using 60 Vbeta and 13 Jbeta primers. Here immunoSEQ multiplex PCR was the method, and the copy in TCRdb shows in-frame clones only, minus some. The sample carries roughly 93,000 clones, around 67% recorded once. The material sequenced was PBMCs. The source is a male donor in good health and CMV-seronegative.

V is TRBV5-1 and J is TRBJ2-7, with 8 bases matching TRBD1. Unmatched junction bases numbered 8, after V lost 2 bases and J lost 4 bases. CDR3 length: 15 amino acids. Germline assignment: CDR1 SGHRS and CDR2 YFSETQ. For the CDR3, the DNA is TGCGCCAGCAGCTTTGGGGGTACAGGGGGGTACGAGCAGTACTTC. Amino acids: CASSFGGTGGYEQYF.

This chain links TRBV7-3 with TRBJ2-1; maybe TRBD2 (6 bases). From germline, CDR1 is SGHTA and CDR2 FQGTGA. The CDR3 is 15 amino acids. The V gene lost 3 bases and the J gene lost 0 bases, with 9 bases spanning the gap. In nucleotides, the CDR3 is TGTGCCAGCAGCTTCGGGAGAAGCTCCTACAATGAGCAGTTCTTC. Translated: CASSFGRSSYNEQFF.

This clone was counted only a few times. The chain is built from TRBV2 and TRBJ1-1; D is unresolved. V dropped 3 bases and J dropped 4 bases, with 12 bases sitting between them. Germline CDR1 is SNHLY and CDR2 is FYNNEI. The CDR3 runs to 14 residues. The CDR3 sequence is CASSDYVVGTEAFF. The CDR3, as DNA: TGTGCCAGCAGTGACTATGTCGTTGGCACTGAAGCTTTCTTT. The full variable domain, completed using reference TRBV2 and TRBJ1-1, is EPEVTQTPSHQVTQMGQEVILRCVPISNHLYFYWYRQILGQKVEFLVSFYNNEISEKSEIFDDQFSVERPDGSNFTLKIRSTKLEDSAMYFCASSDYVVGTEAFFGQGTRLTVV.

V and J are TRBV28 and TRBJ1-5; no clear D. There are 14 residues in the CDR3. Per germline, CDR1 MDHEN and CDR2 SYDVKM. Trimming pared 3 bases from V and 4 bases from J, leaving 10 bases between. The CDR3 spells CASSLLAGNQPQHF. CDR3 nucleotides: TGTGCCAGCAGTTTGCTGGCAGGAAATCAGCCCCAGCATTTT.

This clone was counted between two and nine times. CDR3 in DNA: TGCGCCAGCAGCTTGGGGGGGCAGCCTACCTACGAGCAGTACTTC. Protein product: CASSLGGQPTYEQYF. This chain links TRBV5-1 with TRBJ2-7; D possibly corresponds to TRBD1 (6 bases). This CDR3 is built from 15 residues. Trimming removed 0 bases at V and 2 bases at J, with 12 bases between. The germline V gene has CDR1 SGHRS and CDR2 YFSETQ.